Each of the 13 T cell receptor beta chains below was sequenced from the same sample in a study of regulatory and conventional T cells in RAG deficiency. Blood CD4+ CD25-low CD127-high conventional T cells supplied the genomic DNA template. Produced via immunoSEQ multiplex PCR; TCRdb's table is partial and in-frame only. The table has 25,000 to 35,000 clones, about 95% seen once. These same records also appear under a second study, on regulatory T cells. That paper adds: Amplification used 52 TRBV primers and 13 TRBJ primers.

Sequenced sample: CD25- CD4+ T cells sorted from blood. The source of these receptors is a human donor in good health.

The chain uses TRBV5-6 and TRBJ1-5; D possibly corresponds to TRBD1 (5 bases). The V and J ends lost 2 bases and 3 bases respectively, with 15 bases between them. This CDR3 is built from 16 residues. Germline lookup yields CDR1 SGHDT and CDR2 YYEEEE. For the CDR3, the DNA is TGTGCCAGCAGCTTCGGCTCGGGGGTTGTCAATCAGCCCCAGCATTTT. As protein: CASSFGSGVVNQPQHF.

The chain's CDR3 is CASSGGTGGGMDTQYF. DNA for the CDR3: TGTGCCAGCAGCGGCGGGACAGGGGGCGGGATGGATACGCAGTATTTT. The V and J genes are TRBV7-9 and TRBJ2-3, with TRBD1 identical over 12 bases. This CDR3 is 16 amino acids long. In germline, CDR1 is SEHNR, CDR2 FQNEAQ (reference sequence). The J segment lost 6 bases and the V segment lost 5 bases, leaving 9 bases of the junction unmatched. The variable domain in full, completed from reference TRBV7-9 and TRBJ2-3, reads DTGVSQNPRHKITKRGQNVTFRCDPISEHNRLYWYRQTLGQGPEFLTYFQNEAQLEKSRLLSDRFSAERPKGSFSTLEIQRTEQGDSAMYLCASSGGTGGGMDTQYFGPGTRLTVL.

The chain couples TRBV6-6 to TRBJ1-1; D may be TRBD1 (5 bases). Germline V lookup: CDR1 MNHNY, CDR2 SVGAGI (reference sequence). V was clipped by 0 bases and J by 3 bases, with 8 bases between them. CDR3 length: 14 amino acids. The CDR3 reads CASSYSGRDTEAFF. In DNA form, the CDR3 reads TGTGCCAGCAGTTACTCAGGCAGGGACACTGAAGCTTTCTTT.

About this clone: The sample contains more than one DNA sequence encoding this CDR3. The chain couples TRBV6-5 to TRBJ1-6; 9 positions agree with TRBD1. CDR1 and CDR2 (germline): MNHEY, SVGAGI. There are 16 residues in the CDR3. The V and J ends lost 4 bases and 6 bases, in that order; junction bases with no gene match: 7. The CDR3 protein is CASSFGRDRVNSPLHF. The CDR3 DNA follows: TGTGCCAGCAGTTTCGGCCGGGACAGGGTTAATTCACCCCTCCACTTT.

The chain carries TRBV19 and TRBJ1-1, with D maybe TRBD1 (5 bases). This CDR3 contains 16 residues. Germline CDR1 is LNHDA and CDR2 is SQIVND (reference sequence). V was cut by 5 bases and J by 0 bases, with 16 bases left in between. The DNA for the CDR3 is TGTGCCAGTAGTCCCCCTGACGGGGGGATGAACACTGAAGCTTTCTTT. Encoded protein: CASSPPDGGMNTEAFF.

The CDR3 here is CASSLTGKDTIYF. CDR3 DNA: TGTGCCAGCAGCTTGACAGGGAAGGACACCATATATTTT. The V and J genes are TRBV5-4 and TRBJ1-3, with D possibly being TRBD1 (6 bases). Germline CDR1 and CDR2: SGHNT and YYREEE (reference sequence). V shed 1 base and J shed 8 bases, with 10 bases lying between them. The CDR3 has 13 residues.

The genes are TRBV19 and TRBJ2-7; D perhaps matches TRBD1 (5 bases). Between the trimmed V and J ends, which lost 2 bases and 1 base, there was a span of 18 bases. There are 17 residues in the CDR3. Germline lookup yields CDR1 LNHDA and CDR2 SQIVND (reference sequence). In DNA, the CDR3 is TGTGCCAGTAGTATACTGGGGCAGTATGAAATGTCCTACGAGCAGTACTTC. This codes for CASSILGQYEMSYEQYF.

This chain connects TRBV28 to TRBJ1-5; D remains unclear. Trimming stripped 5 bases from V and 7 bases from J, with 9 bases between. Germline V CDR1 and CDR2: MDHEN, SYDVKM. This CDR3 comprises 12 residues. CDR3 sequence (DNA): TGTGCCAGCAGTCCTTCGGGGCAGCCCCAGCATTTT. This translates into CASSPSGQPQHF. Variable domain in full (rest from reference TRBV28 and TRBJ1-5): DVKVTQSSRYLVKRTGEKVFLECVQDMDHENMFWYRQDPGLGLRLIYFSYDVKMKEKGDIPEGYSVSREKKERFSLILESASTNQTSMYLCASSPSGQPQHFGDGTRLSIL.

This rearrangement joins TRBV27 to TRBJ1-3; D perhaps matches TRBD1 (6 bases). Germline loops: CDR1 MNHEY, CDR2 SMNVEV (reference sequence). V was trimmed by 6 bases and J by 4 bases, leaving 19 bases between them. The CDR3 runs to 16 residues. DNA of the CDR3: TGTGCCAGCAGCCCTACTCCGGGACAATCGGGAAACACCATATATTTT. Residues: CASSPTPGQSGNTIYF.

The rearrangement joins TRBV30 to TRBJ2-7, with no clear D. Germline V gives CDR1 GTSNPN, CDR2 SVGIG (reference sequence). Trimming shortened V by 1 base and J by 3 bases, and 10 bases separated the two germline ends. The length of the CDR3 is 13 residues. CDR3 in amino acids: CAWSGAPLYEQYF. The CDR3 nucleotides read TGTGCCTGGAGTGGGGCACCCCTCTACGAGCAGTACTTC.

This chain uses TRBV2 with TRBJ2-3; 8 positions agree with TRBD2. V shed 8 bases and J 4 bases; nucleotides not matched to a gene: 5. From germline, CDR1 is SNHLY and CDR2 FYNNEI. This CDR3 is built from 13 residues. CDR3 amino acids: CASGTRGSDTQYF. CDR3 in DNA: TGTGCCAGCGGGACTAGAGGTTCAGATACGCAGTATTTT. The full variable domain, with the rest looked up from reference TRBV2 and TRBJ2-3, is EPEVTQTPSHQVTQMGQEVILRCVPISNHLYFYWYRQILGQKVEFLVSFYNNEISEKSEIFDDQFSVERPDGSNFTLKIRSTKLEDSAMYFCASGTRGSDTQYFGPGTRLTVL.

In its sample, this clone was seen a few times. The J gene is TRBJ2-7, the V gene TRBV10-3, with TRBD2 matching 9 bases. The CDR3 contains 15 residues. The germline V gene encodes CDR1 ENHRY and CDR2 SYGVKD. Germline trimming cut 2 bases from V and 4 bases from J; bases unmatched to any gene: 6. The CDR3 loop reads CAISEQGLAIYEQYF. CDR3 nucleotide sequence: TGTGCCATCAGTGAGCAGGGACTAGCTATTTACGAGCAGTACTTC.

This sequence joins TRBV11-2 and TRBJ1-4; tentatively, D is TRBD1 (6 bases). The CDR3 sequence is 15 residues long. Germline V gene lookup returns CDR1 SGHAT and CDR2 FQNNGV. Trimming left V 5 bases short and J 7 bases short, with 17 bases between. The DNA for the CDR3 is TGTGCCAGCAGCGGTAACGCCAGGGGAAGTGAAAAACTGTTTTTT. Protein product: CASSGNARGSEKLFF.